This TCR beta chain was profiled in a study of blood T cell repertoires in COVID-19. Study-wide context: From the United States, Italy and Spain came samples of acute and convalescent COVID-19. In each case, the material was cDNA or gDNA derived from T cells, B-cell-depleted T cells, or PBMCs.

As originally analysed: Reference gene primer amplification yielded estimated nucleated cell counts. Assay: immunoSEQ multiplex PCR; the TCRdb copy retains only in-frame clones and omits some. The DNA gave D and trimming, while V, J and clone size come from that table. Here the sample spans roughly 120,000 clones, 85% being singletons. The sequence came from a man of 80 years or more with acute or convalescent COVID-19. Sequencing was performed on peripheral blood.

The CDR3 DNA follows: TGTGCCAGCAGTCCCGGGACAGGGGGAACCCGGGAGACCCAGTACTTC. Its translation: CASSPGTGGTRETQYF. The rearrangement links TRBV6-2 or TRBV6-3 to TRBJ2-5; 11 nucleotides line up with TRBD1. Per the germline V gene, CDR1 is MNHEY and CDR2 is SVGEGT. The CDR3 runs to 16 residues. The junction had 10 bases not matched to a gene; V was cut back by 5 bases and J by 5 bases.